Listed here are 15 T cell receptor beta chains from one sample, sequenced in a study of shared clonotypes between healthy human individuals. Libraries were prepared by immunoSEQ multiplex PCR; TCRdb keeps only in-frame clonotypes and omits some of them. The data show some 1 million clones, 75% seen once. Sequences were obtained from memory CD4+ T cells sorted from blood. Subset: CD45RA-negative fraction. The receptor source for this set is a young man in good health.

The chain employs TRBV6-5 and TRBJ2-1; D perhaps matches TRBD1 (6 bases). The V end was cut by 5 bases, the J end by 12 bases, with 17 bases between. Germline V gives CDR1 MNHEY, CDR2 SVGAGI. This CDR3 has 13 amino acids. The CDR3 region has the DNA TGTGCCAGCAGTCCGCTAACAGGGTTCCGGCAGTTCTTC. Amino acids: CASSPLTGFRQFF.

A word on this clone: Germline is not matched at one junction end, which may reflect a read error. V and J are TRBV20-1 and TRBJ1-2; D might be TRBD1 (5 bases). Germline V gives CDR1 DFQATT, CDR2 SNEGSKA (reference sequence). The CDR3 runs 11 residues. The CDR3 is CSAWAGERVPF. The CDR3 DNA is TGCAGTGCCTGGGCGGGGGAAAGGGTCCCCTTC.

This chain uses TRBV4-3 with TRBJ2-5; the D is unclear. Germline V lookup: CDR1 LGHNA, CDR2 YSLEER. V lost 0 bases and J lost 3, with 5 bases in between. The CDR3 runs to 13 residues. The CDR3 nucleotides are TGCGCCAGCAGCCAAGATTTAAAAGAGACCCAGTACTTC. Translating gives CASSQDLKETQYF.

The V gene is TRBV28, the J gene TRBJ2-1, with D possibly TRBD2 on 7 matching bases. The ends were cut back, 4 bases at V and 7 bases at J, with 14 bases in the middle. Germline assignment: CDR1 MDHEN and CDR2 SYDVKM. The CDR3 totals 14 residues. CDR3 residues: CASSSQGGENEQFF. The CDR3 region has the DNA TGTGCCAGCAGTTCACAGGGAGGGGAGAATGAGCAGTTCTTC.

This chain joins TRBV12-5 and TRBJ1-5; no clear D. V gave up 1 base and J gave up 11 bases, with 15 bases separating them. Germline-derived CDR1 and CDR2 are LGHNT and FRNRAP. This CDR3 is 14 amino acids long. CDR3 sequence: CASGLGLLGEAQHF. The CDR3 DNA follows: TGTGCTAGTGGTTTGGGTTTGCTTGGGGAGGCCCAGCATTTT.

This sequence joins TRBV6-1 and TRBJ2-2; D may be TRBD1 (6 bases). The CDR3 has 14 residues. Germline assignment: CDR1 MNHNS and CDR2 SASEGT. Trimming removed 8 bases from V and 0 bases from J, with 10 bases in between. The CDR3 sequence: CASLGGSNTGELFF. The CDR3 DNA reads TGTGCCAGCTTAGGGGGTTCGAACACCGGGGAGCTGTTTTTT.

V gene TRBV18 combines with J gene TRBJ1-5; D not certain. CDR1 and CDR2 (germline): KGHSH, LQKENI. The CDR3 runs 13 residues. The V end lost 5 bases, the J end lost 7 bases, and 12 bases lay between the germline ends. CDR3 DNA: TGTGCCAGCTCATCCACTCAGGAACAGCCCCAGCATTTT. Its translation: CASSSTQEQPQHF. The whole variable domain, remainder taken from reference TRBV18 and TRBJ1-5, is NAGVMQNPRHLVRRRGQEARLRCSPMKGHSHVYWYRQLPEEGLKFMVYLQKENIIDESGMPKERFSAEFPKEGPSILRIQQVVRGDSAAYFCASSSTQEQPQHFGDGTRLSIL.

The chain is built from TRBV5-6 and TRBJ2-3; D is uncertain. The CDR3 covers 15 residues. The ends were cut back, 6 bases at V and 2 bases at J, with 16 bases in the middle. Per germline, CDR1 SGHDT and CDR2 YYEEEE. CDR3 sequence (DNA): TGTGCCAGCACCCTAGGCTTGAGTTCCACAGATACGCAGTATTTT. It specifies CASTLGLSSTDTQYF.

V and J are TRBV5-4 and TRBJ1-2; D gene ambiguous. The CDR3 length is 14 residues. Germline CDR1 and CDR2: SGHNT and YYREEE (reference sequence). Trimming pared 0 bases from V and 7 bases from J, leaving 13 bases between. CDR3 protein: CASSLDSQAGGYTF. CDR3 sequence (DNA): TGTGCCAGCAGCTTGGACTCTCAGGCGGGTGGCTACACCTTC.

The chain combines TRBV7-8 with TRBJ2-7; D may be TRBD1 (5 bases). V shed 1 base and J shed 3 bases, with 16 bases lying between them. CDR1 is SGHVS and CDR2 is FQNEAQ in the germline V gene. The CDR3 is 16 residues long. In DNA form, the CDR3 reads TGTGCCAGCAGCTTAGTCGGAAGTGGGGCCGTCTACGAGCAGTACTTC. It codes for CASSLVGSGAVYEQYF.

CDR3 coding DNA: TGTGCCAGCAGTAAACAGGAGAACACTGAAGCTTTCTTT. Its translation: CASSKQENTEAFF. The V and J genes are TRBV7-3 and TRBJ1-1, with D tentatively TRBD1 (5 bases). Germline-derived CDR1 and CDR2 are SGHTA and FQGTGA. This CDR3 comprises 13 residues. V lost 6 bases, J lost 1 base, and 9 bases lay in between.

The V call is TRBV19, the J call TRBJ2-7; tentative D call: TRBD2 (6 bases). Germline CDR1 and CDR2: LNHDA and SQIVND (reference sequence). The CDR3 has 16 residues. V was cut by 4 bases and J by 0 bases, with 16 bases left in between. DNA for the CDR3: TGTGCCAGTAGTAGGGGTACGGGACTGACCTCCTACGAGCAGTACTTC. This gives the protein CASSRGTGLTSYEQYF.

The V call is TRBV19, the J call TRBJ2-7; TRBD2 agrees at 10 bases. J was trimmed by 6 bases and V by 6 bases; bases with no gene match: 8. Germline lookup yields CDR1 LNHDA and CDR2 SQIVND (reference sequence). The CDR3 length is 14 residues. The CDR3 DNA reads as TGTGCCAGTAGCTCTACTAGCGGGAAGGGCGAGCAGTACTTC. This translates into CASSSTSGKGEQYF.

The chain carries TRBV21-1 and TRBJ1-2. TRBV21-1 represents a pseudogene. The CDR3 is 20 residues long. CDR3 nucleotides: TGTGCCAGCAGCCCCGTTAAGGGAGCCAGTCAGGGTTCAGCTAACTATGGCTACACCTTC. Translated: CASSPVKGASQGSANYGYTF.

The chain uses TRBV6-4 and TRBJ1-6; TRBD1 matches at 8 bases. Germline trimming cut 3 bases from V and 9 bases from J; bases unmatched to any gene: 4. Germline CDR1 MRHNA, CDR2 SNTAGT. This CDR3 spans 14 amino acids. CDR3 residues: CASSEQGGGSPLHF. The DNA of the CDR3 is TGTGCCAGCAGTGAACAGGGGGGAGGTTCACCCCTCCACTTT.